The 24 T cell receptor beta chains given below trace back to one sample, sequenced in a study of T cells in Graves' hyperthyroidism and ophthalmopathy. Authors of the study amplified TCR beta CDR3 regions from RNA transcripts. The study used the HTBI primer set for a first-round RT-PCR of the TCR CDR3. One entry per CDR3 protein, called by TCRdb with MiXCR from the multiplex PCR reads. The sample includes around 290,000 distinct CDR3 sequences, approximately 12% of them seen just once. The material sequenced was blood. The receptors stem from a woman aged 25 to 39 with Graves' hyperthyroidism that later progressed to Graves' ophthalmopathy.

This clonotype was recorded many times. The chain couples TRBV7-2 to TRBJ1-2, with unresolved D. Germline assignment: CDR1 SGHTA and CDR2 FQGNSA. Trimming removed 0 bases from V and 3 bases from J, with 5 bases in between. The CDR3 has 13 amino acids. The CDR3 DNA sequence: TGTGCCAGCAGCTTAGCGGAGGACTATGGCTACACCTTC. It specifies CASSLAEDYGYTF. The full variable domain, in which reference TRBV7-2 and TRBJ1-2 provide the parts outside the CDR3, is GAGVSQSPSNKVTEKGKDVELRCDPISGHTALYWYRQSLGQGLEFLIYFQGNSAPDKSGLPSDRFSAERTGGSVSTLTIQRTQQEDSAVYLCASSLAEDYGYTFGSGTRLTVV.

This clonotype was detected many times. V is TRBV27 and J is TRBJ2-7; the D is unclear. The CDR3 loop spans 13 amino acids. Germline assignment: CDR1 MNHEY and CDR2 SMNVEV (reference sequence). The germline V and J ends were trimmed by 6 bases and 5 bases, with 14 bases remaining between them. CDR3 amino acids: CASSKRTSDEQYF. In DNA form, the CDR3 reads TGTGCCAGCAGCAAACGGACGTCTGACGAGCAGTACTTC.

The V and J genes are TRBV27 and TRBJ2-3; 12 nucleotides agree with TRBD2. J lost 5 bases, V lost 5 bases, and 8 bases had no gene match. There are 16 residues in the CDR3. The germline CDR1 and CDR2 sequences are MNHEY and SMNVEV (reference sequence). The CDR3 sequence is CASSPRLAGVIDTQYF. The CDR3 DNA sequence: TGTGCCAGCAGTCCTCGACTAGCGGGAGTGATAGATACGCAGTATTTT.

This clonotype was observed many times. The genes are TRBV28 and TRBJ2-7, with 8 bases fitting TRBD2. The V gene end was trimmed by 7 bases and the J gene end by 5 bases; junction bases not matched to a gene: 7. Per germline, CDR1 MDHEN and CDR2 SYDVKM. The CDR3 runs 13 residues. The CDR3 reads CASKGSGIHEQYF. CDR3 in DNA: TGTGCCAGCAAGGGTAGCGGGATCCACGAGCAGTACTTC.

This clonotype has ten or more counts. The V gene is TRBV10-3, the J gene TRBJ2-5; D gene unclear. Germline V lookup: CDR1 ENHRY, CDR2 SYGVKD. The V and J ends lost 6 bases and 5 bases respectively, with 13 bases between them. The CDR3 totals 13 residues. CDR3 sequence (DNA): TGTGCCATCAGCGGTGATGCGGTCGAGACCCAGTACTTC. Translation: CAISGDAVETQYF.

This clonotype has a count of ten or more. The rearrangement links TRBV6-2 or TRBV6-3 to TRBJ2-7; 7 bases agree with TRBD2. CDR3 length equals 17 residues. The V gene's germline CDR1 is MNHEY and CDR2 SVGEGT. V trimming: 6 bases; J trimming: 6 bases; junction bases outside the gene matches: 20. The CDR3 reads CASSPRGRKRDPREQYF. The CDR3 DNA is TGTGCCAGCAGCCCCCGGGGGAGAAAGCGGGACCCCCGCGAGCAGTACTTC.

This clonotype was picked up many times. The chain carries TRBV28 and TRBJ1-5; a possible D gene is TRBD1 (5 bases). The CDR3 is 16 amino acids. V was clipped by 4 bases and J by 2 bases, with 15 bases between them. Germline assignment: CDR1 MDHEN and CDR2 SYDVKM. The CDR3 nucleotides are TGTGCCAGCAGTTCCCCCGCCCAGGGTGGCAATCAGCCCCAGCATTTT. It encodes CASSSPAQGGNQPQHF.

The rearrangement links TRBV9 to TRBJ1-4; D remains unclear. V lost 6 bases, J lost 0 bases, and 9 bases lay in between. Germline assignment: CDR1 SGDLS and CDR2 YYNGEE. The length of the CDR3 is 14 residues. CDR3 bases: TGTGCCAGCACCCCGGGTCCAACTAATGAAAAACTGTTTTTT. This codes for CASTPGPTNEKLFF.

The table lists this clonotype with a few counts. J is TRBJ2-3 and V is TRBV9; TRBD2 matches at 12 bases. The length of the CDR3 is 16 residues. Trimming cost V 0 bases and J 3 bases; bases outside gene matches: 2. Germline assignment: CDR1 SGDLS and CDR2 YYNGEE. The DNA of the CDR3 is TGTGCCAGCAGCGTAGCTACTAGCGGGGGGACAGATACGCAGTATTTT. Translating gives CASSVATSGGTDTQYF.

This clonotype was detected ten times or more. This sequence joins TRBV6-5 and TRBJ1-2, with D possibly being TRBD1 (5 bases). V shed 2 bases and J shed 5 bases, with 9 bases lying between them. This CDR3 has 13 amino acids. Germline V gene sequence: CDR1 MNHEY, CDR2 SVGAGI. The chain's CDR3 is CASSYQGGYGYTF. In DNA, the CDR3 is TGTGCCAGCAGTTACCAGGGAGGGTATGGCTACACCTTC.

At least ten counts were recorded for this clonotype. CDR3 sequence: CASSHTAGNTEAFF. The CDR3 region has the DNA TGTGCCAGCAGTCACACAGCGGGGAACACTGAAGCTTTCTTT. This sequence joins TRBV12-3 or TRBV12-4 and TRBJ1-1; D uncertain. V lost 5 bases to trimming and J lost 1 base, with 11 bases between them. This CDR3 has 14 amino acids.

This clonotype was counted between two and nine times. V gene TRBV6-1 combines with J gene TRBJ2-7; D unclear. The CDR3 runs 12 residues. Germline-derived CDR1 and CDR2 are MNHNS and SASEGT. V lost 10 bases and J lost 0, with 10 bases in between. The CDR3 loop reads CAIRTASYEQYF. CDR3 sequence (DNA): TGTGCCATCAGGACGGCCTCCTACGAGCAGTACTTC.

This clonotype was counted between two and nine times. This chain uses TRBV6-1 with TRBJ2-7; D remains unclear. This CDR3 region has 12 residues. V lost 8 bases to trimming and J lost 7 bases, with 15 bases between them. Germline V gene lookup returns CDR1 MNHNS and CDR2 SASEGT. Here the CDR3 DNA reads TGTGCCAGCCTCCGGACGGCCGCGGAGCAGTACTTC. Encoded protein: CASLRTAAEQYF.

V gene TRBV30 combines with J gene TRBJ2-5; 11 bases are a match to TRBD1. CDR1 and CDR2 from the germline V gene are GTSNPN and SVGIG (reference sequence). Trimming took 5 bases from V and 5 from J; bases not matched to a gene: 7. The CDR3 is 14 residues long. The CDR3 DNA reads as TGTGCCTGGGCTTGGACAGGGGGCCGGGAGACCCAGTACTTC. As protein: CAWAWTGGRETQYF.

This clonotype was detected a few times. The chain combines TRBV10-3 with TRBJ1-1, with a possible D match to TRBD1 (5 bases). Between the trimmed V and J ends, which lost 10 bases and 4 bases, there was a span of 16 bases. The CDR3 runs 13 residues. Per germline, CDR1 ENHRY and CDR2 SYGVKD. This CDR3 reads CATMPPGGTEAFF. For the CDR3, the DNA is TGTGCCACAATGCCCCCCGGGGGCACTGAAGCTTTCTTT.

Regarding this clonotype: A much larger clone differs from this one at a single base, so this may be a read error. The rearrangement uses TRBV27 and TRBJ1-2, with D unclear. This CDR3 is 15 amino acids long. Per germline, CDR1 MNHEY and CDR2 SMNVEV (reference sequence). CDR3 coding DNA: TGTACCAGCAGTCCCCGGCCGCAGCCCGCCTATGGCTACACCTTC. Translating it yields CTSSPRPQPAYGYTF.

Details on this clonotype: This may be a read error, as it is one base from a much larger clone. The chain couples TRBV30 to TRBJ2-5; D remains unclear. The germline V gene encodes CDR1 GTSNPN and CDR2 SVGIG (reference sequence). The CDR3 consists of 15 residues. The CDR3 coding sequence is TGTGCCTGGAGTGTACAAGTGGGCGTCCAAAAGACCCAGTACTTC. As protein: CAWSVQVGVQKTQYF. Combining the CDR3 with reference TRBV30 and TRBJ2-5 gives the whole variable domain SQTIHQWPATLVQPVGSPLSLECTVEGTSNPNLYWYRQAAGRGLQLLFYSVGIGQISSEVPQNLSASRPQDRQFILSSKKLLLSDSGFYLCAWSVQVGVQKTQYFGPGTRLLVL.

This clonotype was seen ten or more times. The CDR3 nucleotides are TGTGTCACCCGGGGGGTCCCCTACAATGAGCAGTTCTTC. This encodes CVTRGVPYNEQFF. V and J are TRBV10-3 and TRBJ2-1, with 7 bases identical to TRBD2. Germline CDR1 is ENHRY and CDR2 is SYGVKD. The CDR3 sequence is 13 residues long.

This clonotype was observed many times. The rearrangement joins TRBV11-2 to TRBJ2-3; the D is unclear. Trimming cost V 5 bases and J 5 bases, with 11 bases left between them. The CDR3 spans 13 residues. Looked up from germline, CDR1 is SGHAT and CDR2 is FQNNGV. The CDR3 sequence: CASSPNGVDTQYF. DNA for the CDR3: TGTGCCAGCAGCCCCAATGGCGTAGATACGCAGTATTTT.

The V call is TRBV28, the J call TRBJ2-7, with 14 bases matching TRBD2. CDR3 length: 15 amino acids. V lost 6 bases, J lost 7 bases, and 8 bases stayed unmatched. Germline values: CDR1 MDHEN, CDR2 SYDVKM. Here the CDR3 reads CASSAGLAGGVEQYF. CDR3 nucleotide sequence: TGTGCCAGCAGCGCCGGACTAGCGGGAGGCGTGGAGCAGTACTTC.

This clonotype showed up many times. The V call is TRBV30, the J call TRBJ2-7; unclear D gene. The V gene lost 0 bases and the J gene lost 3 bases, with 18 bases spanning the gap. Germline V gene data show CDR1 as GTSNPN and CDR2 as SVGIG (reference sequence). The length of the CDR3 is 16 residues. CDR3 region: CAWSVQWTGNGYEQYF. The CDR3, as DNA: TGTGCCTGGAGTGTACAATGGACGGGTAATGGCTACGAGCAGTACTTC.

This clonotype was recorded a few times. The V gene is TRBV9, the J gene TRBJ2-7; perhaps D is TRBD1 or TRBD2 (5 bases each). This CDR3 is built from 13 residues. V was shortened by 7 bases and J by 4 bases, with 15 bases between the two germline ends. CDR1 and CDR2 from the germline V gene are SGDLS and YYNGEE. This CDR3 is CASGTGTTYEQYF. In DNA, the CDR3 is TGTGCCAGCGGTACCGGGACCACTTACGAGCAGTACTTC. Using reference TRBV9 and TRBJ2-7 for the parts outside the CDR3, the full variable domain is DSGVTQTPKHLITATGQRVTLRCSPRSGDLSVYWYQQSLDQGLQFLIQYYNGEERAKGNILERFSAQQFPDLHSELNLSSLELGDSALYFCASGTGTTYEQYFGPGTRLTVT.

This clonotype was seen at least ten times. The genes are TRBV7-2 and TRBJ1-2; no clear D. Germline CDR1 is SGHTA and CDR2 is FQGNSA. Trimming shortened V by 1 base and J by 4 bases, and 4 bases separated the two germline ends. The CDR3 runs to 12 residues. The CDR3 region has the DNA TGTGCCAGCAGCTTAGACGGCTATGGCTACACCTTC. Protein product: CASSLDGYGYTF.

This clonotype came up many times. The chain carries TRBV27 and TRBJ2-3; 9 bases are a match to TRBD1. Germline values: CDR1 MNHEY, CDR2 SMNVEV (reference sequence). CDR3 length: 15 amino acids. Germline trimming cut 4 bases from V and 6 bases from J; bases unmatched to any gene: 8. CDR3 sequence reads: CASSSTRTGADTQYF. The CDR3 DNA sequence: TGTGCCAGCAGTTCTACTCGGACAGGGGCGGATACGCAGTATTTT.